These T cell receptor beta chains were read from a single sample in a study of blood T cell repertoires in COVID-19. Sequencing used immunoSEQ multiplex PCR; TCRdb keeps in-frame clones, though not all of them. The sample lists fewer than 350,000 clones; 65% to 90% were seen once. The sample was PBMCs or T cells enriched from blood (not recorded which). These receptors originate from a woman between 35 and 50 years old with acute COVID-19. Each CDR3 is given with its conserved first and last residue. Rows give clone size only sometimes, using once, few, many, or a class for an expanded clone.

len	v_gene	abundance	CDR3aa
14	TRBV29-1	once	CSVRLAGAGNEQFF
19	TRBV28	NA	CASSLGPFWQGGGTGELFF
18	TRBV3-1/TRBV3-2	NA	CASSQDPQRARGQSGYTF
15	TRBV15	NA	CATSRDTYRGETQYF
15	TRBV6-2/TRBV6-3	NA	CASSYSTGINSPLHF
14	TRBV4-1	NA	CASSQDVGRETQYF
14	TRBV18	NA	CASSPVQGVQPQHF
15	TRBV7-2	few	CASSAQTGANYGYTF
15	TRBV7-2	NA	CASSARGGTNEKLFF
15	TRBV21-1	NA	CASSLWAGGANVLTF
14	TRBV7-8	NA	CASSLTQGHQPQHF
15	TRBV4-3	few	CASSQAPRGGYEQYF
16	TRBV28	NA	CASSPRALAGTDTQYF
12	TRBV19	NA	CASSTPIGELFF
13	TRBV7-2	once	CASSLAGGYGYTF
13	TRBV9	NA	CASSVKAGDTQYF